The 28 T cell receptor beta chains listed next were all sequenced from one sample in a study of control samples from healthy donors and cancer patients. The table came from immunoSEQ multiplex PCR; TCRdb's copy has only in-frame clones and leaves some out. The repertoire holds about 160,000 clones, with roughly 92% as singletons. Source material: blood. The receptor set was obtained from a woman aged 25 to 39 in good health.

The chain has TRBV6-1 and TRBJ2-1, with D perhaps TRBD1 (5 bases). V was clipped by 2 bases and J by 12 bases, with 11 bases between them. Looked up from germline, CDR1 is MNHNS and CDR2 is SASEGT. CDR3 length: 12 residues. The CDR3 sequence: CASSEYQGGQFF. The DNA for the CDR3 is TGTGCCAGCAGTGAATATCAGGGCGGGCAGTTCTTC.

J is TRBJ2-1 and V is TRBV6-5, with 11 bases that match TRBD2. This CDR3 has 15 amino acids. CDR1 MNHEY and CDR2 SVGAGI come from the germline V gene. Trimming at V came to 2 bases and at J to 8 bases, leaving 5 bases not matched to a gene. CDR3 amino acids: CASSYGIAGGYEQFF. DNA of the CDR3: TGTGCCAGCAGTTACGGGATAGCGGGAGGGTATGAGCAGTTCTTC.

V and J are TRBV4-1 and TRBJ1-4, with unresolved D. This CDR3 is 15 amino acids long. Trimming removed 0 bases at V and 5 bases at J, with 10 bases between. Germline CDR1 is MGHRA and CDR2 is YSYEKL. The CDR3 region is CASSQEPRSNEKLFF. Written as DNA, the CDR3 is TGCGCCAGCAGCCAAGAGCCGAGAAGCAATGAAAAACTGTTTTTT.

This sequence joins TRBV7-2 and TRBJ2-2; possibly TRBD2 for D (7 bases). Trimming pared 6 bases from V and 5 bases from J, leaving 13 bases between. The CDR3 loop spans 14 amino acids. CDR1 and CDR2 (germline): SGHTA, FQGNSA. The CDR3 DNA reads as TGTGCCAGCAGTGGGGGGGCAGAGACCGGGGAGCTGTTTTTT. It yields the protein CASSGGAETGELFF.

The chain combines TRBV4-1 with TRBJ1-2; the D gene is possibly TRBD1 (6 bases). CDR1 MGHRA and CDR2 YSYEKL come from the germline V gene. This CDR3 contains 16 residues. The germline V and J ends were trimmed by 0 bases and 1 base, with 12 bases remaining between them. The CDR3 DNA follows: TGCGCCAGCAGCCAAGAGGGGGCAGCTCTTAACTATGGCTACACCTTC. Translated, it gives CASSQEGAALNYGYTF.

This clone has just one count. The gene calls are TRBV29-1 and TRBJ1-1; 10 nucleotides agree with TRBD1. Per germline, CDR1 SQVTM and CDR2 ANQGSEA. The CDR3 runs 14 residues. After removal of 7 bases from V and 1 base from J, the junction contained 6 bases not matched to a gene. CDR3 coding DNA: TGCAGCGCTAGACAGGGGGCTGCGAACACTGAAGCTTTCTTT. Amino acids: CSARQGAANTEAFF.

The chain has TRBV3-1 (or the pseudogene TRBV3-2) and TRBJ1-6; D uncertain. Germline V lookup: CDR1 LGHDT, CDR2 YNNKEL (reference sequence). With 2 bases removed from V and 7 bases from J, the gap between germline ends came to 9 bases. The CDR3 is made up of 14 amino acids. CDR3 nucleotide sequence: TGTGCCAGCAGCCAACTACAGCTCAATTCACCCCTCCACTTT. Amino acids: CASSQLQLNSPLHF.

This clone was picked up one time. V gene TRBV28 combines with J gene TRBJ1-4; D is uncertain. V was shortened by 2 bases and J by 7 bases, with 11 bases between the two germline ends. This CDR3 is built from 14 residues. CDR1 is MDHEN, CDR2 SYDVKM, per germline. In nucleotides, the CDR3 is TGTGCCAGCAGTTTACGGTGGGGAGGTGAAAAACTGTTTTTT. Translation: CASSLRWGGEKLFF. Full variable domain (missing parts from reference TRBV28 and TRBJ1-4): DVKVTQSSRYLVKRTGEKVFLECVQDMDHENMFWYRQDPGLGLRLIYFSYDVKMKEKGDIPEGYSVSREKKERFSLILESASTNQTSMYLCASSLRWGGEKLFFGSGTQLSVL.

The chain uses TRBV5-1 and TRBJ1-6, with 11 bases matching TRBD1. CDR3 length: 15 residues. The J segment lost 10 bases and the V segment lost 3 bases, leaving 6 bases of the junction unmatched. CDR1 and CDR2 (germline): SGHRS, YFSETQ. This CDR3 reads CASSSDRGLGSPLHF. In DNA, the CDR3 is TGCGCCAGCAGCTCGGACAGGGGGCTTGGATCACCCCTCCACTTT. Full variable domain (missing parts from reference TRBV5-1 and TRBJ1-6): KAGVTQTPRYLIKTRGQQVTLSCSPISGHRSVSWYQQTPGQGLQFLFEYFSETQRNKGNFPGRFSGRQFSNSRSEMNVSTLELGDSALYLCASSSDRGLGSPLHFGNGTRLTVT.

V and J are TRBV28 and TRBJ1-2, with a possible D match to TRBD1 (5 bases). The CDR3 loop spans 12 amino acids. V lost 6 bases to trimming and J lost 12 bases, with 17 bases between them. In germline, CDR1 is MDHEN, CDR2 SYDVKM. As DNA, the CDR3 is TGTGCCAGCAGGACCTTACAGGAAACGAACACCTTC. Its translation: CASRTLQETNTF.

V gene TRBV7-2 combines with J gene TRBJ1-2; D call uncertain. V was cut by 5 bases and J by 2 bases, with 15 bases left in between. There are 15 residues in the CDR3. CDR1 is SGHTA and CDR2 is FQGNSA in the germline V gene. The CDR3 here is CASSPDGQRNYGYTF. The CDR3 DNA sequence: TGTGCCAGCAGCCCCGACGGGCAGCGAAACTATGGCTACACCTTC.

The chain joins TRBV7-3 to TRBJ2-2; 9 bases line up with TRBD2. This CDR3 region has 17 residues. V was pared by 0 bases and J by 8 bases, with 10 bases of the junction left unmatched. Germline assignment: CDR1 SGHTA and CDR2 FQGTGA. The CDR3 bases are TGTGCCAGCAGCTTAACGTCTTACCCTAGCGGGGATGGGGAGCTGTTTTTT. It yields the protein CASSLTSYPSGDGELFF.

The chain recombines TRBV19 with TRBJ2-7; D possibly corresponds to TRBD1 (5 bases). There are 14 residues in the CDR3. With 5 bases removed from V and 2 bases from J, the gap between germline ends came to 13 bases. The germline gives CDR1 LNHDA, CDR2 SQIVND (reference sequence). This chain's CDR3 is CASSYHGQAYEQYF. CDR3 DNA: TGTGCCAGTAGTTACCACGGACAAGCCTACGAGCAGTACTTC.

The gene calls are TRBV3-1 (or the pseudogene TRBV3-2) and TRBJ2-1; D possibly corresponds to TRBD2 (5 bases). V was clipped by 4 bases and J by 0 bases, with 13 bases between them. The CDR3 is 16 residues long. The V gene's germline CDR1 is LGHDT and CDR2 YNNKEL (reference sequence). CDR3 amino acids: CASSPLGGSSYNEQFF. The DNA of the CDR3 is TGTGCCAGCAGCCCCCTTGGAGGTAGCTCCTACAATGAGCAGTTCTTC.

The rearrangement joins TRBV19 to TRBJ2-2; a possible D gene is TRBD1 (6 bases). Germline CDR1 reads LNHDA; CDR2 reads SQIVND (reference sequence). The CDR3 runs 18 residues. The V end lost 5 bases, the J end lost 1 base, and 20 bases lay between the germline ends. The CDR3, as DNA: TGTGCCAGTAGTCCAATAAGAGACAGGCAAATGAACACCGGGGAGCTGTTTTTT. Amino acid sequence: CASSPIRDRQMNTGELFF.

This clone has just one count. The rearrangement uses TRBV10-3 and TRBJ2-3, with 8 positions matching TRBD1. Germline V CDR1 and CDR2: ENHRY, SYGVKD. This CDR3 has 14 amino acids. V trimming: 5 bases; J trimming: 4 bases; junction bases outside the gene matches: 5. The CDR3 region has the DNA TGTGCCATCAGTAGGACAGGGTCAGCAGATACGCAGTATTTT. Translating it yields CAISRTGSADTQYF.

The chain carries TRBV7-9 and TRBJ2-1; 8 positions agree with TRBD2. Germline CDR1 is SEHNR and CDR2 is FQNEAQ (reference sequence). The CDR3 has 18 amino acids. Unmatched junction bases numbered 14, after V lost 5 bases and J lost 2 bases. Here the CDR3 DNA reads TGTGCCAGCAGCCCGGGATCTGGAGCGGGAGACACCTACAATGAGCAGTTCTTC. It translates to CASSPGSGAGDTYNEQFF.

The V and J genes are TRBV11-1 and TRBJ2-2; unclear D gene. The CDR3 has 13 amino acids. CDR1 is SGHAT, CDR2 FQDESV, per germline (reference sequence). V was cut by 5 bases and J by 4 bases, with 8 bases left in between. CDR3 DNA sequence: TGTGCCAGCAGCCTAACGCTCACCGGGGAGCTGTTTTTT. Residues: CASSLTLTGELFF.

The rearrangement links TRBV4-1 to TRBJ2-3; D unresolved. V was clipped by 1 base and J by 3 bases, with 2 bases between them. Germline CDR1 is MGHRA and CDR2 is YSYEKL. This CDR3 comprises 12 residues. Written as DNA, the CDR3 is TGCGCCAGCAGCCAAGTTACAGATACGCAGTATTTT. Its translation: CASSQVTDTQYF.

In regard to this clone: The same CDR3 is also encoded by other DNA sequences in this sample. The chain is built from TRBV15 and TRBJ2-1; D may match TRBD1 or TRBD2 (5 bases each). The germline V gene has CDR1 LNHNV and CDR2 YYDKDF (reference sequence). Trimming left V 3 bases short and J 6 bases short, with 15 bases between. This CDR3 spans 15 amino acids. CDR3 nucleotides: TGTGCCACCAGCAGGGTTATAGCTGGGGGCAATGAGCAGTTCTTC. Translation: CATSRVIAGGNEQFF.

CDR3 sequence reads: CASKEGNQGTDTQYF. The CDR3 nucleotides are TGTGCCAGCAAGGAGGGCAATCAGGGGACAGATACGCAGTATTTT. The genes are TRBV28 and TRBJ2-3; D assignment may be TRBD1 or TRBD2 (6 bases each). Trimming left V 7 bases short and J 3 bases short, with 17 bases between. There are 15 residues in the CDR3. Germline-derived CDR1 and CDR2 are MDHEN and SYDVKM.

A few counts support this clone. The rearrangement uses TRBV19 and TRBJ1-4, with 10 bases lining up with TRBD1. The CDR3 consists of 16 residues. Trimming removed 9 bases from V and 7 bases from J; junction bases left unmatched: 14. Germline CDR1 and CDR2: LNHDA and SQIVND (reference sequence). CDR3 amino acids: CARPGQGIIRTEKLFF. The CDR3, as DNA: TGTGCCAGACCGGGACAGGGGATAATTCGAACTGAAAAACTGTTTTTT.

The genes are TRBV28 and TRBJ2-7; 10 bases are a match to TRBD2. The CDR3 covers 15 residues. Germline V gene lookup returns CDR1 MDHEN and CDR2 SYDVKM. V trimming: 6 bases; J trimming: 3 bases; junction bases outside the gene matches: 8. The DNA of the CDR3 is TGTGCCAGCAGCCTCCCGGCTAGCGGGAGCTACGAGCAGTACTTC. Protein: CASSLPASGSYEQYF.

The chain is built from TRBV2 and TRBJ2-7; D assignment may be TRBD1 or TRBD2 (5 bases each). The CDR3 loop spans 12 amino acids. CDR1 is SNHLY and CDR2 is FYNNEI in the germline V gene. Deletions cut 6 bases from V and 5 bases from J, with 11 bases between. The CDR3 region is CASRRQGDEQYF. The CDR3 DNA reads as TGTGCCAGCAGGAGGCAGGGAGACGAGCAGTACTTC.

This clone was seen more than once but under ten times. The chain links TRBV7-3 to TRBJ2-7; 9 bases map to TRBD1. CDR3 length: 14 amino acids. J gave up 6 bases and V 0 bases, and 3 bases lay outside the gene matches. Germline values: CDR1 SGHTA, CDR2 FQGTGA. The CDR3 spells CASSLTGQGVEQYF. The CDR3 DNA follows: TGTGCCAGCAGCTTAACGGGACAGGGAGTCGAGCAGTACTTC.

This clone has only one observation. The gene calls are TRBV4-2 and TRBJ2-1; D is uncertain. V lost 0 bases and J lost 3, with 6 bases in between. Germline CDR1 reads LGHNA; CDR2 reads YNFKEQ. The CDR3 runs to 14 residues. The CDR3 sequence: CASSQDVNYNEQFF. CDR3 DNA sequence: TGTGCCAGCAGCCAAGATGTTAACTACAATGAGCAGTTCTTC.

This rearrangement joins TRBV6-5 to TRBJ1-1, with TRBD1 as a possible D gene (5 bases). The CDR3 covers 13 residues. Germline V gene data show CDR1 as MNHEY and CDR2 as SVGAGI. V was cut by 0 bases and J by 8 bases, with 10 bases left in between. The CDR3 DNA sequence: TGTGCCAGCAGTTACTCAAGTGGGGGGGAAGCTTTCTTT. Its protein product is CASSYSSGGEAFF.

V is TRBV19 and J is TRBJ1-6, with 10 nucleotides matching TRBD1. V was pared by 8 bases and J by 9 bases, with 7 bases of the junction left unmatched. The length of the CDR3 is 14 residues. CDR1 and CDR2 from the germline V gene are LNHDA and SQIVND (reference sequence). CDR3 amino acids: CASCAGQGTSPLHF. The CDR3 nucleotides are TGTGCCAGTTGCGCGGGACAGGGGACTTCACCCCTCCACTTT.